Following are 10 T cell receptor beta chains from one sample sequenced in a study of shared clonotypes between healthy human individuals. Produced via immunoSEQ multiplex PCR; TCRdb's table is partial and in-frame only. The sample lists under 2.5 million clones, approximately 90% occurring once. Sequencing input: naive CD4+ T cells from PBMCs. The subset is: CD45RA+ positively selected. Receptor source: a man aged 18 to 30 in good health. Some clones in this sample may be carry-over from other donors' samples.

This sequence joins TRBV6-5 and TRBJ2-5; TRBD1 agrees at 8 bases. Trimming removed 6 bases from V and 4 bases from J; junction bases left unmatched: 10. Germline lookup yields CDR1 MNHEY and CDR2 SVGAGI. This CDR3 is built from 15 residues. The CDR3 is CASRRSGGSGETQYF. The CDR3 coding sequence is TGTGCCAGCAGAAGGTCAGGGGGCAGTGGAGAGACCCAGTACTTC.

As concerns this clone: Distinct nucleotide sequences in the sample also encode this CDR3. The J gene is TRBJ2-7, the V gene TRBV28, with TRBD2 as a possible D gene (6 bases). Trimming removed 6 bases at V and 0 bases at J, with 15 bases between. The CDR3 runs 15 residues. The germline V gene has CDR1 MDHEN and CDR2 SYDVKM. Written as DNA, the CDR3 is TGTGCCAGCAGCCCTGGGGGGAGTACCTCCTACGAGCAGTACTTC. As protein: CASSPGGSTSYEQYF.

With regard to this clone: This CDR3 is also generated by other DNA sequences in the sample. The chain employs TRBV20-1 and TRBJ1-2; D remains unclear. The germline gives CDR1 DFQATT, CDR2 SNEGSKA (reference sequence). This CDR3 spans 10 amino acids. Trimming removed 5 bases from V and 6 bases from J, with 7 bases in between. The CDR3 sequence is CSAQEDGYTF. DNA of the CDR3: TGCAGTGCTCAAGAGGATGGCTACACCTTC.

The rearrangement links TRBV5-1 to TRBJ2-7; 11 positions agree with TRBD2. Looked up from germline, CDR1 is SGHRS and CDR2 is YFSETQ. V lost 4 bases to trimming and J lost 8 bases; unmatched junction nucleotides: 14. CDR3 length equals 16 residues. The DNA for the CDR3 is TGCGCCAGCAGCCGCAACGAGGGGACTAGCGGTTTAAAGCAGTACTTC. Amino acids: CASSRNEGTSGLKQYF.

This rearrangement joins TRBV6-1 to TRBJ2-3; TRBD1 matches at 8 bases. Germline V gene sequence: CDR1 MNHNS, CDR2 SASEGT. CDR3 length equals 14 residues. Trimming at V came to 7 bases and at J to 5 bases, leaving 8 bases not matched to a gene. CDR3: CASIKDRVGDTQYF. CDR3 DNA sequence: TGTGCCAGCATAAAGGACAGGGTTGGAGATACGCAGTATTTT.

The DNA of the CDR3 is TGCGCCAGCAGCTTGGAGGCGGGAAACTCCTACAATGAGCAGTTCTTC. It is translated as CASSLEAGNSYNEQFF. V is TRBV5-1 and J is TRBJ2-1; tentatively, D is TRBD2 (6 bases). CDR3 length: 16 residues. From germline, CDR1 is SGHRS and CDR2 YFSETQ. V was trimmed by 0 bases and J by 0 bases, leaving 10 bases between them. The full variable domain, in which reference TRBV5-1 and TRBJ2-1 provide the parts outside the CDR3, is KAGVTQTPRYLIKTRGQQVTLSCSPISGHRSVSWYQQTPGQGLQFLFEYFSETQRNKGNFPGRFSGRQFSNSRSEMNVSTLELGDSALYLCASSLEAGNSYNEQFFGPGTRLTVL.

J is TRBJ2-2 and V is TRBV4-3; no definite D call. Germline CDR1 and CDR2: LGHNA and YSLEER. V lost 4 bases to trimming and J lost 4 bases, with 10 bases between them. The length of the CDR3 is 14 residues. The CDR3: CASSRITATGELFF. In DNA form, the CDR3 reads TGCGCCAGCAGCCGAATTACCGCCACCGGGGAGCTGTTTTTT.

The DNA of the CDR3 is TGTGCCAGCGCCCTGGATACGCAGTATTTT. Residues: CASALDTQYF. The chain is built from TRBV28 and TRBJ2-3; no firm D call. Trimming cost V 8 bases and J 6 bases, with 6 bases left between them. The CDR3 runs 10 residues. CDR1 MDHEN and CDR2 SYDVKM come from the germline V gene. The variable domain in full, with the rest retrieved from reference TRBV28 and TRBJ2-3, is DVKVTQSSRYLVKRTGEKVFLECVQDMDHENMFWYRQDPGLGLRLIYFSYDVKMKEKGDIPEGYSVSREKKERFSLILESASTNQTSMYLCASALDTQYFGPGTRLTVL.

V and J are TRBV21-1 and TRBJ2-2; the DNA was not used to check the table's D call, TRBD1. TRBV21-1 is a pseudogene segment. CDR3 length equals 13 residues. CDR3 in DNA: TGTGCCAGCAGCAAGTGGCCCCCCGGGGAGCTGTTTTTT. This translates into CASSKWPPGELFF.

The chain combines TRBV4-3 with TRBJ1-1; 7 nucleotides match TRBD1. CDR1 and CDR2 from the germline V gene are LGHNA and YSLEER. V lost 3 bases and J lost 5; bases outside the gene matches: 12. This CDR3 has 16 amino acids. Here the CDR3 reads CASSHRGGGGETEAFF. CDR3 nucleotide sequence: TGCGCCAGCAGCCACCGTGGCGGAGGGGGCGAGACTGAAGCTTTCTTT.